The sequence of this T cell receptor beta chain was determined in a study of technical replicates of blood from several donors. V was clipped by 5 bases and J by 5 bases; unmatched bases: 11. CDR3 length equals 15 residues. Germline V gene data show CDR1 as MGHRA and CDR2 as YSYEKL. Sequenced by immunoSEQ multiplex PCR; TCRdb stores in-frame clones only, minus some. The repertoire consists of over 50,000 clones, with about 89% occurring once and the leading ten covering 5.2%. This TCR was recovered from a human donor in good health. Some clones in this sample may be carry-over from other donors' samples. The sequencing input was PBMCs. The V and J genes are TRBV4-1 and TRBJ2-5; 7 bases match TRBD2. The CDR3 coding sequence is TGCGCCAGCAGCAAAAGTTCGGGAGGCATCGAGACCCAGTACTTC. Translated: CASSKSSGGIETQYF.